This TCR beta chain was identified in a study of T-cell reconstitution after alpha-beta-depleted transplantation in children. Study-wide points: Roughly two months post-transplant, alpha-beta T cells reportedly originated from several hundred graft clones that had expanded. One year post-transplant, T-cell counts and diversity were largely derived from T cells produced anew.

This clonotype was counted a few times. Its antigen is unidentified. Germline V lookup: CDR1 MDHEN, CDR2 SYDVKM. The V gene lost 3 bases and the J gene lost 12 bases, with 12 bases spanning the gap. The CDR3 sequence is 12 residues long. A TCRbeta library incorporating unique molecular identifiers was prepared. TCRdb independently ran MiXCR on the PCR reads; one entry per CDR3 protein. This table has fewer than 700,000 distinct CDR3 sequences, 10% to 15% appearing once. The sample was PBMCs, mostly from graft donor cells, taken 360 days after TCRalphabeta/CD19-depleted stem cell transplant. The gene calls are TRBV28 and TRBJ2-4, with D possibly matching TRBD1 (5 bases). The sequence came from a male patient younger than 18 who had a stem cell transplant for acute myeloid leukemia, so the T cells may come from the graft donor. CDR3 nucleotides: TGTGCCAGCAGTTTTCGTGCAGGGCCTCAGTACTTC. This sequence encodes CASSFRAGPQYF.